What follows are 15 T cell receptor beta chains derived from one specimen sequenced in a study of blood T cell repertoires in COVID-19. TCRdb's table, derived via immunoSEQ multiplex PCR, lists solely in-frame clones and lacks some. Among fewer than 200,000 clones listed, around nine tenths were seen once. Sequenced sample: peripheral blood. These receptors all stem from a man aged 55 to 70 with active or convalescent COVID-19.

The chain recombines TRBV20-1 with TRBJ1-2; 8 nucleotides line up with TRBD1. The CDR3 extends over 15 amino acids. Germline V gene sequence: CDR1 DFQATT, CDR2 SNEGSKA (reference sequence). V was pared by 3 bases and J by 6 bases, with 12 bases of the junction left unmatched. This CDR3 is CSASITGQGLNGYTF. The DNA of the CDR3 is TGCAGTGCTAGTATAACAGGACAGGGTCTTAATGGCTACACCTTC.

This clone turned up a few times. The chain couples TRBV25-1 to TRBJ2-1, with 10 nucleotides matching TRBD1. Germline V gives CDR1 MGHDK, CDR2 SYGVNS. There are 16 residues in the CDR3. The trim removed 1 base at V and 2 bases at J, leaving 2 bases unmatched. The CDR3 DNA follows: TGTGCCAGCAGTGAATTAGGACAGGGGGCCTACAATGAGCAGTTCTTC. It is translated as CASSELGQGAYNEQFF.

The V gene is TRBV7-9, the J gene TRBJ1-5; 7 bases are shared with TRBD1. Trimming cost V 5 bases and J 3 bases; bases outside gene matches: 7. This CDR3 spans 15 amino acids. Germline V lookup: CDR1 SEHNR, CDR2 FQNEAQ (reference sequence). The DNA of the CDR3 is TGTGCCAGCAGCCCACAGGGGAACAACAATCAGCCCCAGCATTTT. The encoded protein is CASSPQGNNNQPQHF.

V and J are TRBV7-9 and TRBJ2-5; 10 positions agree with TRBD2. Germline V gene sequence: CDR1 SEHNR, CDR2 FQNEAQ (reference sequence). There are 16 residues in the CDR3. V trimming: 5 bases; J trimming: 2 bases; junction bases outside the gene matches: 8. CDR3 sequence: CASSRTSGVIQETQYF. CDR3 nucleotide sequence: TGTGCCAGCAGCCGCACTAGCGGGGTTATACAAGAGACCCAGTACTTC.

This clone was seen more than once but under ten times. Other DNA sequences within the sample encode an identical CDR3. The rearrangement links TRBV11-2 to TRBJ2-7; 8 bases align to TRBD1. With 1 base clipped from V and 2 bases from J, the junction kept 4 bases outside the gene matches. The CDR3 loop spans 15 amino acids. CDR1 and CDR2 from the germline V gene are SGHAT and FQNNGV. The CDR3 is CASSLVGQGTYEQYF. The DNA of the CDR3 is TGTGCCAGCAGCTTAGTTGGACAGGGCACCTACGAGCAGTACTTC.

The chain is built from TRBV6-5 and TRBJ1-1; TRBD1 matches 7 bases. The V gene's germline CDR1 is MNHEY and CDR2 SVGAGI. This CDR3 is 13 amino acids long. V gave up 7 bases and J gave up 5 bases; unmatched junction bases: 7. The DNA for the CDR3 is TGTGCCAGCACCCTCGACAGGGTAACTGAAGCTTTCTTT. Translating gives CASTLDRVTEAFF.

This rearrangement joins TRBV5-6 to TRBJ1-5; D is possibly TRBD1 (6 bases). CDR1 is SGHDT and CDR2 is YYEEEE in the germline V gene. The CDR3 sequence is 15 residues long. Between the trimmed V and J ends, which lost 0 bases and 6 bases, there was a span of 13 bases. The CDR3 here is CASSLEGMGAQPQHF. The DNA of the CDR3 is TGTGCCAGCAGCTTGGAAGGGATGGGGGCTCAGCCCCAGCATTTT.

This chain links TRBV10-3 with TRBJ1-6; 8 bases fit TRBD1. Germline V gives CDR1 ENHRY, CDR2 SYGVKD. With 0 bases clipped from V and 7 bases from J, the junction kept 5 bases outside the gene matches. The length of the CDR3 is 16 residues. The CDR3 region is CAISESRGQVNSPLHF. The CDR3 region has the DNA TGTGCCATCAGTGAGTCCAGGGGACAGGTAAATTCACCCCTCCACTTT.

The chain uses TRBV7-6 and TRBJ1-2; no firm D call. Trimming removed 5 bases at V and 4 bases at J, with 17 bases between. The CDR3 length is 15 residues. Looked up from germline, CDR1 is SGHVS and CDR2 is FNYEAQ. In DNA form, the CDR3 reads TGTGCCAGCAGCCCATACACCCTGCAAAGCTATGGCTACACCTTC. Protein: CASSPYTLQSYGYTF. The full variable domain, with the rest looked up from reference TRBV7-6 and TRBJ1-2, is GAGVSQSPRYKVTKRGQDVALRCDPISGHVSLYWYRQALGQGPEFLTYFNYEAQQDKSGLPNDRFSAERPEGSISTLTIQRTEQRDSAMYRCASSPYTLQSYGYTFGSGTRLTVV.

The chain recombines TRBV19 with TRBJ1-4; D not certain. Trimming removed 6 bases from V and 2 bases from J, with 10 bases in between. The germline gives CDR1 LNHDA, CDR2 SQIVND (reference sequence). The CDR3 contains 14 residues. The CDR3 spells CASSTQATNEKLFF. In DNA form, the CDR3 reads TGTGCCAGTAGCACTCAGGCGACTAATGAAAAACTGTTTTTT.

The rearrangement links TRBV4-2 to TRBJ2-1, with 9 bases fitting TRBD2. This CDR3 spans 15 amino acids. Germline CDR1 reads LGHNA; CDR2 reads YNFKEQ. V lost 3 bases and J lost 6; bases outside the gene matches: 6. The CDR3 region has the DNA TGTGCCAGCAGCCAGGGCGGGGGGGCCCCCAATGAGCAGTTCTTC. Translating gives CASSQGGGAPNEQFF.

The rearrangement links TRBV7-2 to TRBJ1-5; 7 bases map to TRBD1. This CDR3 is 16 amino acids long. After removal of 5 bases from V and 1 base from J, the junction contained 8 bases not matched to a gene. The germline CDR1 and CDR2 sequences are SGHTA and FQGNSA. In DNA, the CDR3 is TGTGCCAGCAGCCCGGACGGGACAGTAAGCAATCAGCCCCAGCATTTT. Residues: CASSPDGTVSNQPQHF.

The chain joins TRBV29-1 to TRBJ2-3, with D unresolved. The V end was cut by 1 base, the J end by 3 bases, with 8 bases between. CDR3 length: 13 amino acids. Germline V gene lookup returns CDR1 SQVTM and CDR2 ANQGSEA. The CDR3, as DNA: TGCAGCGTTGAAGTTTCGGTAACAGATACGCAGTATTTT. This encodes CSVEVSVTDTQYF.

The chain recombines TRBV9 with TRBJ1-1, with D possibly being TRBD1 (6 bases). Trimming pared 3 bases from V and 0 bases from J, leaving 9 bases between. The CDR3 is 14 residues long. CDR1 is SGDLS, CDR2 YYNGEE, per germline. DNA of the CDR3: TGTGCCAGCAGCGCTGGGGGCATGAACACTGAAGCTTTCTTT. Its protein is CASSAGGMNTEAFF.

V gene TRBV23-1 combines with J gene TRBJ2-7; 9 bases line up with TRBD1. TRBV23-1 is an open reading frame, and its role is uncertain. The CDR3 loop spans 15 amino acids. After removal of 4 bases from V and 2 bases from J, the junction contained 6 bases not matched to a gene. In DNA, the CDR3 is TGCGCCAGCAGTCTCGGGACAGGGAGACCCTACGAGCAGTACTTC. Its translation is CASSLGTGRPYEQYF.